This T cell receptor (beta chain) was recovered during a study of naive and memory T cell subsets. Broader study findings: In CD4 and CD8 cells, diversity dropped from naive through EMRA.

This clonotype has a handful of counts. Its matching antigen is unknown. CDR3 length equals 12 residues. The V and J ends lost 11 bases and 7 bases respectively, with 15 bases between them. Looked up from germline, CDR1 is MNHNS and CDR2 is SASEGT. The beta constant-region primer was an equimolar mix of two oligonucleotides covering TRBC1 and TRBC2. TCRdb passed the UMI-ligation and nested PCR reads through MiXCR, listing each CDR3 protein once. The profile shows more than 35,000 distinct CDR3 sequences, roughly 13% of them singletons. Sample: effector memory CD4+ T cells from blood. The subset denotes: effector memory, CD45RA- CD27-. This clonotype originated in a human donor in good health. This chain uses TRBV6-1 with TRBJ1-5; possible D gene TRBD1, 5 bases. CDR3 nucleotides: TGTGCCGCGAGGGAGGGGAAACAGCCCCAGCATTTT. Its protein product is CAAREGKQPQHF.